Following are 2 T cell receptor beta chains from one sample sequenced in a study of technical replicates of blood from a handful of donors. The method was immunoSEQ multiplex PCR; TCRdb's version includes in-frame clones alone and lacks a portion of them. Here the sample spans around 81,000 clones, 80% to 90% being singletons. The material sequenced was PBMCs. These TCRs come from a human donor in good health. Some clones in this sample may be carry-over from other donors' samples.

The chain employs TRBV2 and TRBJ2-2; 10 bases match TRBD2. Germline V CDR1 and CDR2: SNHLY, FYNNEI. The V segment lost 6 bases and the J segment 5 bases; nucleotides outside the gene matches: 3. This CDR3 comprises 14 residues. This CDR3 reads CASRGTSETGELFF. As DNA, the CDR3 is TGTGCCAGCAGGGGGACTAGCGAAACCGGGGAGCTGTTTTTT. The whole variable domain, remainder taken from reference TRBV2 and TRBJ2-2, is EPEVTQTPSHQVTQMGQEVILRCVPISNHLYFYWYRQILGQKVEFLVSFYNNEISEKSEIFDDQFSVERPDGSNFTLKIRSTKLEDSAMYFCASRGTSETGELFFGEGSRLTVL.

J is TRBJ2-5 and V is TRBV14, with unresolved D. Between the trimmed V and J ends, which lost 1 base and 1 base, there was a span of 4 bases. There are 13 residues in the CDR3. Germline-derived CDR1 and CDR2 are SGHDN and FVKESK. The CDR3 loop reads CASSQGAQETQYF. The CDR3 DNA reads TGTGCCAGCAGCCAAGGGGCCCAAGAGACCCAGTACTTC.